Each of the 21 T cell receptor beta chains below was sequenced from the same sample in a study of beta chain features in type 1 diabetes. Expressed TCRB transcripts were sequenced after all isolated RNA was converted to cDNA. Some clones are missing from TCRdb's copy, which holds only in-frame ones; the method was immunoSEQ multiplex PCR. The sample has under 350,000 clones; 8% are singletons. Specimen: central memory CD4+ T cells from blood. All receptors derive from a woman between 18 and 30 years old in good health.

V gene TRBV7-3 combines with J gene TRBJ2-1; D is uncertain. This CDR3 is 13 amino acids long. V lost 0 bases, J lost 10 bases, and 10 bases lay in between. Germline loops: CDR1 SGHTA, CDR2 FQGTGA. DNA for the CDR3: TGTGCCAGCAGCTTAACGTCCTCGTCCGAGCAGTTCTTC. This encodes CASSLTSSSEQFF.

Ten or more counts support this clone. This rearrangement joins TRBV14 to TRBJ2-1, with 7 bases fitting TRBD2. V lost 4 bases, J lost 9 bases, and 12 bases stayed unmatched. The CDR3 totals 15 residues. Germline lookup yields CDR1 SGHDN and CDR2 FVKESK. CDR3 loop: CASSLNIRTRSEQFF. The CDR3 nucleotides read TGTGCCAGCAGCCTTAATATCCGGACTAGATCTGAGCAGTTCTTC. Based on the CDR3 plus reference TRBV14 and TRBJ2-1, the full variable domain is EAGVTQFPSHSVIEKGQTVTLRCDPISGHDNLYWYRRVMGKEIKFLLHFVKESKQDESGMPNNRFLAERTGGTYSTLKVQPAELEDSGVYFCASSLNIRTRSEQFFGPGTRLTVL.

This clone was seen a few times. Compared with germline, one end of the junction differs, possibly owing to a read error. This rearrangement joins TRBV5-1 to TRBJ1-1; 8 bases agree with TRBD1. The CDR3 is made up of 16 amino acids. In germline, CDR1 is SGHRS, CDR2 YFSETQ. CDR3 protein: CASRLGRGPRDTEAFF. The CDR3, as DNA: TGCGCCAGCAGGTTGGGCAGGGGGCCCAGGGACACTGAAGCTTTCTTT. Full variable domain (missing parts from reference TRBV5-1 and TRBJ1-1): KAGVTQTPRYLIKTRGQQVTLSCSPISGHRSVSWYQQTPGQGLQFLFEYFSETQRNKGNFPGRFSGRQFSNSRSEMNVSTLELGDSALYLCASRLGRGPRDTEAFFGQGTRLTVV.

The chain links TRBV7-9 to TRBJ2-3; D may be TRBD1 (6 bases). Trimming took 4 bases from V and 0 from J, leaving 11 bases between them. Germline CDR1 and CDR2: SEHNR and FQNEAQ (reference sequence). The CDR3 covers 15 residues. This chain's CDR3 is CASSSRGLSTDTQYF. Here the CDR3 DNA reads TGTGCCAGCAGCTCCAGGGGTTTGAGCACAGATACGCAGTATTTT.

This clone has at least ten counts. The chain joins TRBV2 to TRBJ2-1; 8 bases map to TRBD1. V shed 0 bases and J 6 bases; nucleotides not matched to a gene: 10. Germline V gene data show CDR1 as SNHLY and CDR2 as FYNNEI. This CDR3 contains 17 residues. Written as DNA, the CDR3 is TGTGCCAGCAGTGAAGCGCTTGCAGGACAGGGTCCCAATGAGCAGTTCTTC. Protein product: CASSEALAGQGPNEQFF.

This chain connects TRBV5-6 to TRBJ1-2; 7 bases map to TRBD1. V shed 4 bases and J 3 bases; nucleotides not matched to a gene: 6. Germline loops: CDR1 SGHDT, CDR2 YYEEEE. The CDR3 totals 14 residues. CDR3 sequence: CASSLTGVDYGYTF. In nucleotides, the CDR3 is TGTGCCAGCAGCCTAACAGGGGTGGACTATGGCTACACCTTC.

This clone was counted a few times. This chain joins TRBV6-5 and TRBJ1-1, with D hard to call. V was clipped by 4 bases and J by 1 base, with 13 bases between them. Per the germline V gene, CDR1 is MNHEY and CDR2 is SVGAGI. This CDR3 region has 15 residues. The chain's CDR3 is CASSSIFRRNTEAFF. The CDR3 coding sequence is TGTGCCAGCAGTTCCATCTTTCGTCGGAACACTGAAGCTTTCTTT.

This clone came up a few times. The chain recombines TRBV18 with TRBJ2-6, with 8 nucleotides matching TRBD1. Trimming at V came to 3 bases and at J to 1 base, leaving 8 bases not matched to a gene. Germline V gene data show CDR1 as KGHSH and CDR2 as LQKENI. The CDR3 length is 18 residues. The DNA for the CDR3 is TGTGCCAGCTCACCCTCGGACAGGGTATTTTCTGGGGCCAACGTCCTGACTTTC. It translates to CASSPSDRVFSGANVLTF.

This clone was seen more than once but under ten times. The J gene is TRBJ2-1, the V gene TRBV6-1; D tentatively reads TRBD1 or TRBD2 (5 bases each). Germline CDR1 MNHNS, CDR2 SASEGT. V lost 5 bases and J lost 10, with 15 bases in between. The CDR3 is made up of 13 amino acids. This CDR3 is CASSRLPGREQFF. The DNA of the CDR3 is TGTGCCAGCAGTCGCCTTCCGGGACGAGAGCAGTTCTTC.

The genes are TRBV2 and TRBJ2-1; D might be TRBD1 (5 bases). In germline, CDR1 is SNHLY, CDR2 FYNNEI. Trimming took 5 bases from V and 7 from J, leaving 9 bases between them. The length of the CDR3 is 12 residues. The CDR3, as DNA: TGTGCCAGCAGTTCCGACAGAAATGAGCAGTTCTTC. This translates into CASSSDRNEQFF.

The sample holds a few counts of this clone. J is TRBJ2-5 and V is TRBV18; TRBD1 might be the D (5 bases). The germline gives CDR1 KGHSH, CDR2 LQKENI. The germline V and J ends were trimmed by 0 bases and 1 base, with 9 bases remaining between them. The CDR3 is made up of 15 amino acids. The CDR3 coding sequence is TGTGCCAGCTCACCACCGGCAGGGATCCAAGAGACCCAGTACTTC. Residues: CASSPPAGIQETQYF.

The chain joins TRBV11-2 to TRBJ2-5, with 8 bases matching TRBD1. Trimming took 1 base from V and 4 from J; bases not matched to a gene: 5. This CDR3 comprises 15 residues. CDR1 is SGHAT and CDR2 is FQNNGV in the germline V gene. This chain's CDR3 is CASSLGTGMGETQYF. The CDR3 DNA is TGTGCCAGCAGCTTAGGGACAGGGATGGGAGAGACCCAGTACTTC.

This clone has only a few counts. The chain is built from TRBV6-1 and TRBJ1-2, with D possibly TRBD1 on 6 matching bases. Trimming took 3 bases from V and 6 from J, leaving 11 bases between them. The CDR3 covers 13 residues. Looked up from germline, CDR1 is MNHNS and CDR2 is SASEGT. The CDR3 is CASSDQGMDGYTF. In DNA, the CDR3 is TGTGCCAGCAGTGACCAGGGGATGGATGGCTACACCTTC.

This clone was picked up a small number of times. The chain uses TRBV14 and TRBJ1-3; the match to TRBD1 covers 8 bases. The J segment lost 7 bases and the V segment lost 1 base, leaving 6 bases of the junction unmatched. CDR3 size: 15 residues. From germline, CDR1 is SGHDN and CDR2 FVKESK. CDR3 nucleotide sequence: TGTGCCAGCAGCCAAGGGACAGGGACGGCGAACACCATATATTTT. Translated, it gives CASSQGTGTANTIYF. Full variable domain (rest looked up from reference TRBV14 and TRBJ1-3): EAGVTQFPSHSVIEKGQTVTLRCDPISGHDNLYWYRRVMGKEIKFLLHFVKESKQDESGMPNNRFLAERTGGTYSTLKVQPAELEDSGVYFCASSQGTGTANTIYFGEGSWLTVV.

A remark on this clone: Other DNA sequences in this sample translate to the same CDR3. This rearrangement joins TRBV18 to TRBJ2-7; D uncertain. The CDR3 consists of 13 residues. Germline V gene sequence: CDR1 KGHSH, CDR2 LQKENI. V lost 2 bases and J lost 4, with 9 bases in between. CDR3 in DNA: TGTGCCAGCTCACCAGGATCTGGTTACGAGCAGTACTTC. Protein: CASSPGSGYEQYF.

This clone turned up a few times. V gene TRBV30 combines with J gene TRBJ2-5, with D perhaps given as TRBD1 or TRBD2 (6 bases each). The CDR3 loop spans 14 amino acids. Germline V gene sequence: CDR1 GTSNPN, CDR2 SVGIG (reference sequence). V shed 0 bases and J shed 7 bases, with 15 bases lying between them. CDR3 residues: CAWSVSGALGTQYF. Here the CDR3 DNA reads TGTGCCTGGAGTGTTTCGGGGGCCCTTGGGACCCAGTACTTC.

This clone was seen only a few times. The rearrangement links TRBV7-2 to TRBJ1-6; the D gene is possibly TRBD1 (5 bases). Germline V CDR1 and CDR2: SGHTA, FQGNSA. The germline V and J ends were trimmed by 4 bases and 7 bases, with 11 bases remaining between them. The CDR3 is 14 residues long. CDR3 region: CASSWWGDNSPLHF. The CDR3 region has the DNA TGTGCCAGCAGCTGGTGGGGGGACAATTCACCCCTCCACTTT.

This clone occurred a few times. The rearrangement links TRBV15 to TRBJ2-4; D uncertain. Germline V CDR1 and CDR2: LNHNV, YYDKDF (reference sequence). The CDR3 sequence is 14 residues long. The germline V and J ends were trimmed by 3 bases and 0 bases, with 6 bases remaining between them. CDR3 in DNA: TGTGCCACCAGCAGGGACCTAGCCAAAAACATTCAGTACTTC. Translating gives CATSRDLAKNIQYF.

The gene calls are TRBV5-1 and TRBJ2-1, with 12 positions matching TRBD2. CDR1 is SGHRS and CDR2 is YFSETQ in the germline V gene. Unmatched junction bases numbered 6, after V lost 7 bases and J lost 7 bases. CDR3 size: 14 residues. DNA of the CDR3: TGCGCCAGCCGACTAGCGGGAGTTTCTAATGAGCAGTTCTTC. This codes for CASRLAGVSNEQFF.

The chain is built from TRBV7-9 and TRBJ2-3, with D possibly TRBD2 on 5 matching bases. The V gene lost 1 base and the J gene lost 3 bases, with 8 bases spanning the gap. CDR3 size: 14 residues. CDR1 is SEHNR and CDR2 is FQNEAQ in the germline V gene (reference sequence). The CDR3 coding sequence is TGTGCCAGCAGCTTAGGTCGGACTACAGATACGCAGTATTTT. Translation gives CASSLGRTTDTQYF. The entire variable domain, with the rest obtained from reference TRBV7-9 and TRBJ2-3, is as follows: DTGVSQNPRHKITKRGQNVTFRCDPISEHNRLYWYRQTLGQGPEFLTYFQNEAQLEKSRLLSDRFSAERPKGSFSTLEIQRTEQGDSAMYLCASSLGRTTDTQYFGPGTRLTVL.

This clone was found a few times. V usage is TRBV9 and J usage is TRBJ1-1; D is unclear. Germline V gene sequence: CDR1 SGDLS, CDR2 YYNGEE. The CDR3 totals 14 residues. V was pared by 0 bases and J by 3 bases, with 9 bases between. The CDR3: CASSVAGRHTEAFF. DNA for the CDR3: TGTGCCAGCAGCGTAGCGGGCAGACACACTGAAGCTTTCTTT.